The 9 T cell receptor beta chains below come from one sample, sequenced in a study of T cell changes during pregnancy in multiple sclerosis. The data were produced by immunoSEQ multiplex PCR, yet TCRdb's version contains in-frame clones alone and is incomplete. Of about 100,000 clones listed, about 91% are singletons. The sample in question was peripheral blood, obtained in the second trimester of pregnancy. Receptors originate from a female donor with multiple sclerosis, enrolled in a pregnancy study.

Here the CDR3 reads CASSQDPGGSGAAEAFF. For the CDR3, the DNA is TGCGCCAGCAGCCAAGACCCAGGGGGATCTGGGGCCGCTGAAGCTTTCTTT. The genes are TRBV4-3 and TRBJ1-1, with 7 nucleotides matching TRBD1. Trimming took 0 bases from V and 6 from J; bases not matched to a gene: 13. This CDR3 has 17 amino acids. CDR1 and CDR2 from the germline V gene are LGHNA and YSLEER.

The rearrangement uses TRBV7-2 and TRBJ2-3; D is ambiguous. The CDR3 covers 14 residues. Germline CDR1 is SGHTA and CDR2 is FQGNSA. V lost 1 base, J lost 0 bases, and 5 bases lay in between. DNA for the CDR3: TGTGCCAGCAGCTTAGGAGTTAGCACAGATACGCAGTATTTT. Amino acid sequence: CASSLGVSTDTQYF.

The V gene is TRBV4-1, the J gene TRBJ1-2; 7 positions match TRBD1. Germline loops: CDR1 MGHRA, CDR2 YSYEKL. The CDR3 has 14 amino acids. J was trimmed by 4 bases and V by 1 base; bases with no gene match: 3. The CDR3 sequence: CASSQVGTAYGYTF. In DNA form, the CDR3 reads TGCGCCAGCAGCCAAGTGGGGACAGCCTATGGCTACACCTTC.

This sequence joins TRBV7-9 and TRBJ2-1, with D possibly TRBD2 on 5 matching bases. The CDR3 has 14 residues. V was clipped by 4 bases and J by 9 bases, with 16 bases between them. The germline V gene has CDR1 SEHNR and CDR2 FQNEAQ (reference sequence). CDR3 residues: CASSSDGMYSEQFF. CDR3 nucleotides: TGTGCCAGCAGCTCGGACGGGATGTATAGTGAGCAGTTCTTC.

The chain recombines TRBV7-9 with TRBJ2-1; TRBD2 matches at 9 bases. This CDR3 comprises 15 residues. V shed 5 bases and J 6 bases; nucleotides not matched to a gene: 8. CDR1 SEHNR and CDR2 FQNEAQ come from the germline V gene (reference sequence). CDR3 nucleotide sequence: TGTGCCAGCAGCAGTACTAGCGGGCGGCCCAATGAGCAGTTCTTC. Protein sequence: CASSSTSGRPNEQFF.

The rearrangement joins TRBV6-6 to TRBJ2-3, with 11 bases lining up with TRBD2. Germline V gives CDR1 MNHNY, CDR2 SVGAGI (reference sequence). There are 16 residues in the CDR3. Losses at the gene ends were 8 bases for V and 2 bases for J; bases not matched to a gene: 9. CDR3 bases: TGTGCCAGCGGTACTAGCGGGAGTAACCCCACAGATACGCAGTATTTT. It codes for CASGTSGSNPTDTQYF.

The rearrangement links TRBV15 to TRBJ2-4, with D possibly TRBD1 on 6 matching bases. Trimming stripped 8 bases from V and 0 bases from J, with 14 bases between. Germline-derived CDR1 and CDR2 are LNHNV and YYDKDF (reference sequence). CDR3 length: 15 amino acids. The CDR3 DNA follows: TGTGCCACCTGGACGACAGGCATAGCCAAAAACATTCAGTACTTC. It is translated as CATWTTGIAKNIQYF.

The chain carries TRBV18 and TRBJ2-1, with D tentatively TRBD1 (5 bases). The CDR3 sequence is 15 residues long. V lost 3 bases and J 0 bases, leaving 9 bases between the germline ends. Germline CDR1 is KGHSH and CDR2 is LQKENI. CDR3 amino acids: CASSPQGNSYNEQFF. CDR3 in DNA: TGTGCCAGCTCACCCCAGGGTAACTCCTACAATGAGCAGTTCTTC.

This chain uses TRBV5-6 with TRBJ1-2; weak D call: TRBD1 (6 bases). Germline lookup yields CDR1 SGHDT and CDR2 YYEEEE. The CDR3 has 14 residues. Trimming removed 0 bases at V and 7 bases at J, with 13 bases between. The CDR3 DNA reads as TGTGCCAGCAGCTTGGAATTACAGGGTACTGGCTACACCTTC. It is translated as CASSLELQGTGYTF.